These 18 T cell receptor beta chains were sequenced from one sample in a study of CD8 T cells in Susac syndrome. With random hexamers, 0.5 to 1 ug RNA was reverse transcribed. Via MiXCR, TCRdb re-called the immunoSEQ multiplex PCR reads, giving one row per CDR3 protein. Here the sample spans about 76,000 distinct CDR3 sequences, around 90% being singletons. Sequencing was done on a sample of CD8+ T cells from PBMCs. All receptors come from a human donor with multiple sclerosis.

The V and J genes are TRBV6-2 or TRBV6-3 and TRBJ2-3, with no clear D. Germline V gene data show CDR1 as MNHEY and CDR2 as SVGEGT. Trimming shortened V by 5 bases and J by 4 bases, and 10 bases separated the two germline ends. The CDR3 contains 13 residues. CDR3 nucleotides: TGTGCCAGCAGTCGTCCTTACGCAGATACGCAGTATTTT. Amino acid sequence: CASSRPYADTQYF.

The V call is TRBV7-8, the J call TRBJ2-3; D might be TRBD1 or TRBD2, each matching 5 bases. Trimming left V 4 bases short and J 1 base short, with 12 bases between. This CDR3 is built from 15 residues. Germline lookup yields CDR1 SGHVS and CDR2 FQNEAQ. CDR3 sequence: CASSYTRGRTDTQYF. The CDR3 DNA reads TGTGCCAGCAGCTACACGAGGGGTCGCACAGATACGCAGTATTTT.

The chain carries TRBV7-3 and TRBJ2-1, with 8 bases lining up with TRBD2. Germline V gene data show CDR1 as SGHTA and CDR2 as FQGTGA. Germline trimming cut 2 bases from V and 8 bases from J; bases unmatched to any gene: 8. The CDR3 totals 15 residues. CDR3 DNA: TGTGCCAGCAGCTTACAAGCGGGAGTTAGGGATGAGCAGTTCTTC. Amino acids: CASSLQAGVRDEQFF.

This chain links TRBV19 with TRBJ2-1; D might be TRBD2 (5 bases). This CDR3 spans 15 amino acids. CDR1 LNHDA and CDR2 SQIVND come from the germline V gene (reference sequence). The ends were cut back, 4 bases at V and 6 bases at J, with 16 bases in the middle. The CDR3 DNA is TGTGCCAGTAGTAAGGGAACTAGATCTACCAATGAGCAGTTCTTC. It specifies CASSKGTRSTNEQFF.

This clonotype showed up just a few times. The V call is TRBV6-2 or TRBV6-3, the J call TRBJ2-7; TRBD2 matches 9 bases. In germline, CDR1 is MNHEY, CDR2 SVGEGT. The V gene end was trimmed by 2 bases and the J gene end by 4 bases; junction bases not matched to a gene: 9. The CDR3 loop spans 16 amino acids. As DNA, the CDR3 is TGTGCCAGCAGTTACCATCATTCTAGCGGGAATTACGAGCAGTACTTC. Its translation is CASSYHHSSGNYEQYF.

This clonotype was counted a single time. This chain uses TRBV12-3 or TRBV12-4 with TRBJ1-4; possibly TRBD1 for D (5 bases). The germline V and J ends were trimmed by 3 bases and 4 bases, with 6 bases remaining between them. This CDR3 spans 13 amino acids. The CDR3 bases are TGTGCCAGCAGTTTGGGACTTAATGAAAAACTGTTTTTT. It specifies CASSLGLNEKLFF.

The chain is built from TRBV6-5 and TRBJ1-1, with TRBD1 as a possible D gene (6 bases). Germline CDR1 and CDR2: MNHEY and SVGAGI. The length of the CDR3 is 15 residues. V was cut by 2 bases and J by 5 bases, with 15 bases left in between. The CDR3 nucleotides read TGTGCCAGCAGTTACCCCTACAGGGAGTTGACTGAAGCTTTCTTT. Translated, it gives CASSYPYRELTEAFF.

The V gene is TRBV7-6, the J gene TRBJ2-3; D is perhaps TRBD1 or TRBD2 (5 bases each). The CDR3 is made up of 17 amino acids. CDR1 and CDR2 (germline): SGHVS, FNYEAQ. V lost 2 bases to trimming and J lost 4 bases, with 19 bases between them. In DNA form, the CDR3 reads TGTGCCAGCAGCTTAACCGGGACCTTCATCGGGGCAGATACGCAGTATTTT. It codes for CASSLTGTFIGADTQYF.

Regarding this clonotype: Germline is not matched at one junction end, which may reflect a read error. The V gene is TRBV7-7, the J gene TRBJ2-5, with TRBD1 identical over 10 bases. The CDR3 is made up of 17 amino acids. Germline V gives CDR1 SSHAT, CDR2 FNYEAQ (reference sequence). The CDR3 spells CASSLAPDRGQGETQYF. DNA of the CDR3: TGTGCTAGCAGCTTAGCTCCCGACAGGGGGCAGGGAGAGACCCAGTACTTC.

The chain links TRBV10-3 to TRBJ1-5, with TRBD1 matching 7 bases. This CDR3 spans 13 amino acids. Losses at the gene ends were 7 bases for V and 4 bases for J; bases not matched to a gene: 4. Germline V lookup: CDR1 ENHRY, CDR2 SYGVKD. CDR3 amino acids: CAITPGGNQPQHF. The CDR3 DNA follows: TGTGCCATCACTCCAGGGGGGAATCAGCCCCAGCATTTT.

A note on this clonotype: A junction end diverges from the germline sequence, so it may reflect a read error. CDR3 sequence (DNA): TGTGCCAGCAGTCTAGCGGGGGACGAGACCCAGTACTTC. This sequence encodes CASSLAGDETQYF. The chain is built from TRBV12-3 or TRBV12-4 and TRBJ2-5; TRBD2 agrees at 10 bases. The CDR3 runs to 13 residues.

The gene calls are TRBV29-1 and TRBJ2-1, with a weak D call TRBD2 (5 bases). The ends were cut back, 4 bases at V and 0 bases at J, with 7 bases in the middle. The CDR3 runs 13 residues. Germline lookup yields CDR1 SQVTM and CDR2 ANQGSEA. The CDR3 sequence: CSVGAVSYNEQFF. The CDR3 nucleotides are TGCAGCGTTGGAGCGGTCTCCTACAATGAGCAGTTCTTC.

The rearrangement links TRBV4-3 to TRBJ1-1; D uncertain. The CDR3 loop spans 14 amino acids. Germline V gene sequence: CDR1 LGHNA, CDR2 YSLEER. Trimming shortened V by 1 base and J by 6 bases, and 12 bases separated the two germline ends. The CDR3 is CASSQGKGIPEAFF. The DNA for the CDR3 is TGCGCCAGCAGCCAAGGGAAGGGAATCCCTGAAGCTTTCTTT.

This clonotype was detected only once. V gene TRBV2 combines with J gene TRBJ2-1; 12 nucleotides agree with TRBD2. The CDR3 sequence is 13 residues long. CDR1 SNHLY and CDR2 FYNNEI come from the germline V gene. Trimming took 5 bases from V and 9 from J; bases not matched to a gene: 2. Here the CDR3 reads CASSQLAGGEQFF. CDR3 coding DNA: TGTGCCAGCAGTCAACTAGCGGGAGGTGAGCAGTTCTTC.

To note about this clonotype: No DNA is shown, since the ends of the CDR3 on it are uncertain; the CDR3 is the one TCRdb lists. The chain combines TRBV12-3 or TRBV12-4 with TRBJ2-7; TRBD1 is the table's D call, not checked against the DNA. Including both end residues, the CDR3 is 15 amino acids long. This CDR3 reads CASSFGAGTLVEQYF.

The chain is built from TRBV5-4 and TRBJ2-7; the D gene is possibly TRBD1 (5 bases). The V end was cut by 4 bases, the J end by 0 bases, with 14 bases between. The CDR3 covers 15 residues. CDR1 is SGHNT, CDR2 YYREEE, per germline (reference sequence). CDR3 region: CASSPQGFHSYEQYF. The CDR3 bases are TGTGCCAGCAGCCCCCAGGGATTCCACTCCTACGAGCAGTACTTC. The full variable domain, in which reference TRBV5-4 and TRBJ2-7 provide the parts outside the CDR3, is ETGVTQSPTHLIKTRGQQVTLRCSSQSGHNTVSWYQQALGQGPQFIFQYYREEENGRGNFPPRFSGLQFPNYSSELNVNALELDDSALYLCASSPQGFHSYEQYFGPGTRLTVT.

This clonotype was seen just once. V and J are TRBV19 and TRBJ2-3; D not certain. CDR3 length equals 12 residues. V dropped 5 bases and J dropped 5 bases, with 8 bases sitting between them. The germline V gene encodes CDR1 LNHDA and CDR2 SQIVND (reference sequence). The CDR3 DNA reads TGTGCCAGTAGTCCGAGCCAAGATACGCAGTATTTT. Amino acids: CASSPSQDTQYF.

The chain is built from TRBV7-9 and TRBJ2-2; unclear D gene. The V gene's germline CDR1 is SEHNR and CDR2 FQNEAQ (reference sequence). The length of the CDR3 is 13 residues. V gave up 5 bases and J gave up 1 base, with 5 bases separating them. CDR3 sequence: CASSPGNTGELFF. DNA for the CDR3: TGTGCCAGCAGCCCAGGGAACACCGGGGAGCTGTTTTTT.